These 2 T cell receptor beta chains were sequenced from one sample in a study of control samples from healthy donors and cancer patients. Here immunoSEQ multiplex PCR was the method, and the copy in TCRdb shows in-frame clones only, minus some. The sample includes tens of thousands of clones, about 80% of them seen just once. The source material was blood. The receptors originated from a man aged 45-65 years in good health.

This clone occurred a few times. The chain joins TRBV7-2 to TRBJ2-6; 8 nucleotides line up with TRBD2. The CDR3 spans 17 residues. Germline-derived CDR1 and CDR2 are SGHTA and FQGNSA. V was clipped by 6 bases and J by 1 base; unmatched bases: 8. The CDR3 region is CASRPPGRGSGANVLTF. CDR3 sequence (DNA): TGTGCCAGCAGACCCCCCGGGAGGGGGTCTGGGGCCAACGTCCTGACTTTC.

The chain recombines TRBV6-1 with TRBJ2-1; no firm D call. Germline values: CDR1 MNHNS, CDR2 SASEGT. Trimming took 2 bases from V and 10 from J, leaving 9 bases between them. The CDR3 is made up of 12 amino acids. Here the CDR3 DNA reads TGTGCCAGCAGTGAATCAGGATTCGAGCAGTTCTTC. It specifies CASSESGFEQFF.